This T cell receptor beta chain was identified in a study of T-cell reconstitution after alpha-beta-depleted transplantation in children. In germline, CDR1 is SGHRS, CDR2 YFSETQ. V gave up 7 bases and J gave up 2 bases, with 9 bases separating them. CDR3 length: 12 amino acids. TCRbeta library construction was performed incorporating unique molecular identifiers. TCRdb passed the PCR reads through MiXCR, listing each CDR3 protein once. This table holds 600,000 to 700,000 distinct CDR3 sequences, over 15% found once. The receptor was derived from a human donor who donated a stem cell graft to a child with acute myeloid leukemia. Sequenced here: PBMCs from the stem cell graft donor, sampled from the stem cell graft. The chain employs TRBV5-1 and TRBJ2-5, with D unresolved. CDR3 protein: CASGRQQETQYF. The CDR3 nucleotides read TGCGCCAGCGGGCGACAACAAGAGACCCAGTACTTC.